This T cell receptor beta chain was sequenced for a study of CD8+ T cells in alopecia areata. Whole-study context: Patients in the treated group were given tofacitinib by mouth, 5 to 10 mg twice a day. The study's findings and limits: Whereas mice showed it more clearly, TCR sharing across patients was murkier, possibly because of HLA. Scalp repertoires also include resident alphabeta T cells from normal skin.

Germline V lookup: CDR1 SQVTM, CDR2 ANQGSEA. V shed 6 bases and J shed 0 bases, with 5 bases lying between them. This CDR3 region has 11 residues. To note about this clone: The antigen remains unidentified.

RNA extraction was followed by reverse transcription into cDNA, which acted as the sequencing template. The repertoire was sequenced with immunoSEQ multiplex PCR; TCRdb's copy has only in-frame clones and lacks some. This sample has 65,000 to 70,000 clones; 50% to 75% occur once, and the top ten carry approximately 15%. V is TRBV29-1 and J is TRBJ1-1; D call uncertain. The sample consisted of CD8+ T cells sorted from blood, taken at week 0. The sequence derives from a human donor with alopecia areata. CDR3 coding DNA: TGCAGCGTCCAGGTGAACACTGAAGCTTTCTTT. This codes for CSVQVNTEAFF.